Sequencing of this TCR beta chain was carried out in a study of vaccination and CD4 T cells after COVID-19. As for the study in general: Convalescent donors: six male, four female; seven Caucasian, two Asian, one multiracial, two Hispanic. Median time from COVID diagnosis to post-COVID sampling was 101 days (35 to 161). Control wells got either CEFX epitopes, HIV-1 Nef peptides, or no peptide at all.

Treatment described: roughly 10-day PBMC culture with coronavirus spike peptide pools or control peptides (ViraFEST assay). With fresh IL-2 medium, half the medium was replaced on days 3 and 7. The CDR3 has 16 amino acids. Trimming removed 4 bases from V and 0 bases from J, with 13 bases in between. From germline, CDR1 is MGHRA and CDR2 YSYEKL. Oncomine TCR Beta short-read sequencing was applied to DNA from cultured CD4+ T cells. TCRdb re-derived calls from the PCR reads in MiXCR, one entry per CDR3 protein. The table includes approximately 15,000 distinct CDR3 sequences, around 30% detected once. Worth noting for this clonotype: Its antigen is still unknown.

The source material was cultured CD4+ T cells from blood. The chain recombines TRBV4-1 with TRBJ1-3; D call uncertain. The TCR comes from a human donor with COVID-19. The CDR3 protein is CASSLSGFDSGNTIYF. DNA of the CDR3: TGCGCCAGCAGCCTGTCGGGCTTTGACTCTGGAAACACCATATATTTT.